The entry that follows covers one T cell receptor (beta chain) sequence. Produced via immunoSEQ multiplex PCR; TCRdb's table is partial and in-frame only. The sample records 60,000 to 65,000 clones, 74% being singletons. This sample is part of a study of blood T cell repertoires in COVID-19. Whole-study context: Researchers got acute and convalescent COVID-19 samples from the United States, Italy and Spain. PBMCs, B-cell-depleted T cells, or T cells were the source of the cDNA or gDNA that made up the material.

V lost 5 bases, J lost 5 bases, and 22 bases lay in between. Germline assignment: CDR1 LNHDA and CDR2 SQIVND (reference sequence). The CDR3 runs to 17 residues. This clonotype originated in a woman at least 80 years old with acute or convalescent COVID-19. The specimen was peripheral blood. The chain recombines TRBV19 with TRBJ2-4; possible D gene TRBD2, 5 bases. The DNA for the CDR3 is TGTGCCAGTAGTGCTAGGACTCCCTCAACCGGCGAAAACATTCAGTACTTC. Its protein product is CASSARTPSTGENIQYF.